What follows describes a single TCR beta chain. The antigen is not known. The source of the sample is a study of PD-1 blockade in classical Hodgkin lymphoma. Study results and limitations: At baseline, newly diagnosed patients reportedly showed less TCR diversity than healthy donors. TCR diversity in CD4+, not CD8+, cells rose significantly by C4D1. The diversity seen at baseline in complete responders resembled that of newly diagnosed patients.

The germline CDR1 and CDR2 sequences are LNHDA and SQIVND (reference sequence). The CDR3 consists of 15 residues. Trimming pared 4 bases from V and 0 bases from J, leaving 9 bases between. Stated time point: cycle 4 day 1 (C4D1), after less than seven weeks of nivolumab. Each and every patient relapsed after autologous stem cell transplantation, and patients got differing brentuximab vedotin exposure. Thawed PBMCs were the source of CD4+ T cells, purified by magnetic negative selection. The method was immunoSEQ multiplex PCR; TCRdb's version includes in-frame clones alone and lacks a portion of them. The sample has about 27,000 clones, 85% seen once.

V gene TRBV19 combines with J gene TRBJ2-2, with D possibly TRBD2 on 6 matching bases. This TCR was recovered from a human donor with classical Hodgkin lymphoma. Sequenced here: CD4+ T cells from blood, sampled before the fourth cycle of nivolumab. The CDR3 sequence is CASSTRGPNTGELFF. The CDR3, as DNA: TGTGCCAGTAGTACGCGGGGTCCGAACACCGGGGAGCTGTTTTTT.